A selection of T cell receptor beta chains follows, all from one sample in a study of shared clonotypes between healthy human individuals. Using immunoSEQ multiplex PCR, the repertoire was profiled, and TCRdb retains in-frame clones only, with some absent. The sample shows around 2.1 million clones, around 93% of them seen only once. Sequenced material: naive CD8+ T cells from PBMCs. These receptor sequences come from a man younger than 35 in good health. Some clones in this sample may be carry-over from other donors' samples. The CDR3 runs from the conserved cysteine through the conserved F or W. A D gene is named only where the DNA matches it firmly. Expanded clones get a size class; other rows say once, few or many, or leave the size out.

d_gene	abundance	v_gene	j_gene	CDR3nt	CDR3aa
-	few	TRBV7-9	TRBJ1-1	TGTGCCAGCAGCCGCTGGGACCGCGAAGCTTTCTTT	CASSRWDREAFF
-	-	TRBV29-1	TRBJ1-1	TGCAGCGCATGGACCTACGGCACTGAAGCTTTCTTT	CSAWTYGTEAFF
TRBD1	-	TRBV27	TRBJ2-7	TGTGCCAGCAGTTCCGCCGGGACAGGGATTTCCTACGAGCAGTACTTC	CASSSAGTGISYEQYF
TRBD1	-	TRBV9	TRBJ2-1	TGTGCCAGCAGCGTAGTAGGGGGCGGCGTCTATGAGCAGTTCTTC	CASSVVGGGVYEQFF
-	-	TRBV6-5	TRBJ1-3	TGTGCCAGCAGTCCATCCGGGACGTCAGGAAACACCATATATTTT	CASSPSGTSGNTIYF
-	-	TRBV29-1	TRBJ2-1	TGCAGCGTTGAAGACAGGTACAATGAGCAGTTCTTC	CSVEDRYNEQFF
-	once	TRBV28	TRBJ2-4	TGTGCCAGCAGTTTACTCCGGGAGATGAACATTCAGTACTTC	CASSLLREMNIQYF
-	-	TRBV27	TRBJ2-7	TGTGCCAGCAGTTTATCGTGGGCAGAGAGCTCCTACGAGCAGTACTTC	CASSLSWAESSYEQYF
-	once	TRBV7-3	TRBJ2-7	TGTGCCAGCAGCCCGGCGGGAGGACAGGGGTATGAGCAGTACTTC	CASSPAGGQGYEQYF
-	-	TRBV4-3	TRBJ1-1	TGCGCCAGCAGCCAAAGGGCTGGCTGGGGCACTGAAGCTTTCTTT	CASSQRAGWGTEAFF
-	-	TRBV7-9	TRBJ2-7	TGTGCCAGCAGCCCCCAGTCGGGAACCACCTCCTACGAGCAGTACTTC	CASSPQSGTTSYEQYF
TRBD2	-	TRBV7-6	TRBJ2-3	TGTGCCAGCAGCCTAGGACTAGCGGGAGCCAGCACAGATACGCAGTATTTT	CASSLGLAGASTDTQYF
-	-	TRBV27	TRBJ2-7	TGTGCCAGCAGTCCTACGACCGTTTCGGGACTGCCCGCTTACGAGCAGTACTTC	CASSPTTVSGLPAYEQYF
-	-	TRBV5-6	TRBJ1-5	TGTGCCAGCAGCCATGGGACATCCCGTAGCAATCAGCCCCAGCATTTT	CASSHGTSRSNQPQHF
-	-	TRBV6-5	TRBJ1-1	TGTGCCAGCAGTTACTCGGTACGCAACACTGAAGCTTTCTTT	CASSYSVRNTEAFF
TRBD2	-	TRBV27	TRBJ2-1	TGTGCCAGCAGTTTATCCTGGACTAGCAATGAGCAGTTCTTC	CASSLSWTSNEQFF
-	-	TRBV4-1	TRBJ2-6	TGCGCCAGCAGCCAATTAAAGGGGGCCAACGTCCTGACTTTC	CASSQLKGANVLTF
-	-	TRBV27	TRBJ2-1	TGTGCCAGCAGTTTATCGGCACCCTATCTCAGTGAGCAGTTCTTC	CASSLSAPYLSEQFF
TRBD1	once	TRBV27	TRBJ1-1	TGTGCCAGCAGTCCCGGGCTTTGGACAGGCGCTTTCTTT	CASSPGLWTGAFF
TRBD2	-	TRBV5-1	TRBJ2-7	TGCGCCAGCAGCCCGGGACTAGCCCTCTTGGGGCACGAGCAGTACTTC	CASSPGLALLGHEQYF
TRBD2	-	TRBV4-1	TRBJ2-7	TGCGCCAGCAGAGCAAGCGGTACGGGGGGCGAGCAGTACTTC	CASRASGTGGEQYF
TRBD1	-	TRBV19	TRBJ2-6	TGTGCCAGTAGTATACAGAGGACAGGAAGCCTCTCTGGGGCCAACGTCCTGACTTTC	CASSIQRTGSLSGANVLTF
-	-	TRBV7-9	TRBJ2-1	TGTGCCAGCAGCAGGGAGAGCTCCTACAATGAGCAGTTCTTC	CASSRESSYNEQFF
TRBD1	-	TRBV28	TRBJ2-7	TGTGCCAGCGATTCTCAGGGGGCGGGCGAGCAGTACTTC	CASDSQGAGEQYF
-	-	TRBV20-1	TRBJ1-1	TGCAGTGCTACCACGGTTATTGAAGCTTTCTTT	CSATTVIEAFF
-	-	TRBV5-5	TRBJ1-1	TGTGCCAGCAGCTTGGACACCCGGACTGAAGCTTTCTTT	CASSLDTRTEAFF
TRBD2	-	TRBV4-2	TRBJ2-7	TGTGCCAGCAGCCAAGTTTCGCTAGCGGAGAACGAGCAGTACTTC	CASSQVSLAENEQYF
TRBD2	-	TRBV25-1	TRBJ2-7	TGTGCCAGCATTTCTTCTAGCGGCTCCTACGAGCAGTACTTC	CASISSSGSYEQYF
-	-	TRBV4-3	TRBJ2-1	TGCGCCAGCAGCCAAGATCAGGGGGGAGGGTCCCACCCCTACAATGAGCAGTTCTTC	CASSQDQGGGSHPYNEQFF
-	-	TRBV7-9	TRBJ2-1	TGTGCCAGCAGCCCCAGAACCGATATACGTGAGCAGTTCTTC	CASSPRTDIREQFF
-	-	TRBV9	TRBJ2-7	TGTGCCAGCAGCCCCGGACCAGTTCCGGACTACGAGCAGTACTTC	CASSPGPVPDYEQYF
TRBD2	-	TRBV5-1	TRBJ2-1	TGCGCAAGCCAAGGGCCCAGAGGCCGTGGTCCAGCGGGAGCTCAGAAGCGATACAATGAGCAGTTCTTC	CASQGPRGRGPAGAQKRYNEQFF
TRBD2	-	TRBV7-6	TRBJ2-1	TGTGCCAGCAGCTTATTAAGGGTGGGGAGCGGGAGATACAATGAGCAGTTCTTC	CASSLLRVGSGRYNEQFF
-	-	TRBV4-1	TRBJ2-3	TGCGCCAGCAGCCAAGTGGGGACTGGGGGACAAGATACGCAGTATTTT	CASSQVGTGGQDTQYF
TRBD1	-	TRBV10-3	TRBJ1-5	TGTGCCATCAGTGGGGACAGGGGGGCCAATCAGCCCCAGCATTTT	CAISGDRGANQPQHF
-	-	TRBV25-1	TRBJ2-7	TGTGCCACCAGATACAGTATAACAGGTACTCACTACGAGCAGTACTTC	CATRYSITGTHYEQYF
-	-	TRBV7-9	TRBJ2-3	TGTGCCAGCAGCCCACTTCCAGCAGATACGCAGTATTTT	CASSPLPADTQYF
-	once	TRBV15	TRBJ1-5	TGTGCCACCAGCAGAGATCGGGGTTGGAATCAGCCCCAGCATTTT	CATSRDRGWNQPQHF
TRBD2	once	TRBV10-2	TRBJ2-5	TGCGCCAGCAGTGAGTCGACCCGGGGACTAGGGGAGACCCAGTACTTC	CASSESTRGLGETQYF
-	-	TRBV7-8	TRBJ1-5	TGTGCCACTACCCCTGGGGGAAAATATAGCAATCAGCCCCAGCATTTT	CATTPGGKYSNQPQHF
-	-	TRBV28	TRBJ2-1	TGTGCCAGCAGTTTGAGTATCAATGAGCAGTTCTTC	CASSLSINEQFF
-	-	TRBV28	TRBJ2-5	TGTGCCAGCAGTTTCCTCCTCCAAGAGACCCAGTACTTC	CASSFLLQETQYF
-	-	TRBV11-2	TRBJ1-3	TGTGCCAGCAGCTTGAGTGGTTCCTCTGGAAACACCATATATTTT	CASSLSGSSGNTIYF
-	-	TRBV18	TRBJ2-7	TGTGCCAGCTCACACCCACAGGATACCTACGAGCAGTACTTC	CASSHPQDTYEQYF
-	-	TRBV27	TRBJ2-2	TGTGCCAGCAGTTTCGGCGGGGAGCTGTTTTTT	CASSFGGELFF
TRBD1	-	TRBV30	TRBJ2-1	TGTGCCTGGACCTTAAGGACAGGGGGAAACAATGAGCAGTTCTTC	CAWTLRTGGNNEQFF
-	-	TRBV9	TRBJ2-1	TGTGCCAGCAGCGCCCGCGGGGAGTACGGATACAATGAGCAGTTCTTC	CASSARGEYGYNEQFF
-	-	TRBV5-1	TRBJ2-2	TGCGCCAGCAGCTTCGGGACGAGAAACACCGGGGAGCTGTTTTTT	CASSFGTRNTGELFF
-	-	TRBV27	TRBJ2-2	TGTGCCAGCAGCTGCAGGAACACCGGGGAGCTGTTTTTT	CASSCRNTGELFF
-	-	TRBV28	TRBJ2-3	TGTGCCAGCAGTACCTGGGACTCGAGCACAGATACGCAGTATTTT	CASSTWDSSTDTQYF
TRBD1	-	TRBV11-2	TRBJ2-7	TGTGCCAGCAGCTTAGGGACAGGGAGTTACGAGCAGTACTTC	CASSLGTGSYEQYF
-	-	TRBV9	TRBJ2-7	TGTGCCAGCAGCGTGTCACCGGCGGCAAACTACGAGCAGTACTTC	CASSVSPAANYEQYF
TRBD2	once	TRBV5-1	TRBJ2-1	TGCGCCAGCAGGGGTCAGCCGGGACTAGCATCCCCCAATGAGCAGTTCTTC	CASRGQPGLASPNEQFF
-	-	TRBV7-9	TRBJ2-3	TGTGCCAGCAGCTCCCGATCGAGCGAGACAGATACGCAGTATTTT	CASSSRSSETDTQYF
TRBD1	-	TRBV18	TRBJ2-1	TGTGCCAGCTCACCACAGGACAGGGTAAACAATGAGCAGTTCTTC	CASSPQDRVNNEQFF